A selection of T cell receptor beta chains follows, all from one sample in a study of T cells in Graves' hyperthyroidism and ophthalmopathy. In TCRdb, the multiplex PCR reads were re-called with MiXCR into one record per CDR3 protein. The repertoire includes a few hundred thousand distinct CDR3 sequences, just under 25% of them detected once, and around four fifths sits in the top ten. Sequencing used blood. Every receptor here comes from a man in his fifties or sixties with Graves' hyperthyroidism. Each CDR3 is given with its conserved first and last residue. A D gene is named only where the DNA matches it firmly. The size field is filled for only some rows; it gives once, few, many or a size class.

cdr3_length,clone_size,j_call,d_call,v_call,cdr3_aa,cdr3_nt
11,many,TRBJ2-7,.,TRBV7-9,CASSLTGEQYF,TGTGCCAGCAGCTTAACGGGCGAGCAGTACTTC
13,few,TRBJ2-7,.,TRBV6-1,CATSGAGLREQYF,TGTGCCACCTCCGGAGCAGGGCTTCGCGAGCAGTACTTC
15,.,TRBJ2-2,.,TRBV4-2,CASSQETDGTGELFF,TGTGCCAGCAGCCAAGAGACGGATGGCACCGGGGAGCTGTTTTTT
17,many,TRBJ2-3,TRBD2,TRBV7-9,CASSSTSGRWPTDTQYF,TGTGCCAGCAGCTCTACTAGCGGGAGGTGGCCCACAGATACGCAGTATTTT
15,few,TRBJ2-7,.,TRBV20-1,CSATPLGISSYEQYF,TGCAGTGCTACACCCTTAGGTATCAGCTCCTACGAGCAGTACTTC
14,.,TRBJ1-1,.,TRBV9,CASSTRPSGTEAFF,TGTGCCAGCAGCACCCGACCTAGCGGGACTGAAGCTTTCTTT
14,.,TRBJ1-2,TRBD1,TRBV19,CASSSTGASYGYTF,TGTGCCAGTAGCAGCACAGGGGCCAGCTATGGCTACACCTTC
15,many,TRBJ2-5,TRBD1,TRBV11-2,CASSLRAGGAETQYF,TGTGCCAGCAGCTTAAGGGCAGGGGGCGCAGAGACCCAGTACTTC
14,few,TRBJ1-5,TRBD1,TRBV28,CASSFQGANQPQHF,TGTGCCAGCAGTTTTCAGGGGGCGAATCAGCCCCAGCATTTT
13,many,TRBJ2-5,.,TRBV28,CASSSRSQETQYF,TGTGCCAGCAGTTCAAGATCCCAAGAGACCCAGTACTTC
12,.,TRBJ1-1,.,TRBV29-1,CSVERSNTEAFF,TGCAGCGTTGAACGCTCGAACACTGAAGCTTTCTTT
14,.,TRBJ2-7,.,TRBV20-1,CSAIGDTVADEQYF,TGCAGTGCTATTGGGGACACGGTGGCCGACGAGCAGTACTTC
17,few,TRBJ2-3,TRBD2,TRBV7-9,CASSLDLAGGRTDTQYF,TGTGCCAGCAGCTTAGATCTAGCGGGAGGAAGGACAGATACGCAGTATTTT
16,.,TRBJ2-1,TRBD2,TRBV3-1,CASSWTSGRGTNEQFF,TGTGCCAGCAGCTGGACTAGCGGGAGGGGCACCAATGAGCAGTTCTTC
14,many,TRBJ2-3,.,TRBV20-1,CSASGTLITSTQYF,TGCAGTGCTAGCGGTACCTTGATCACAAGTACGCAGTATTTT
15,.,TRBJ2-7,TRBD2,TRBV6-1,CASSEWSSGNYEQYF,TGTGCCAGCAGTGAATGGTCTAGCGGGAACTACGAGCAGTACTTC
12,few,TRBJ1-1,.,TRBV2,CASRQGVTEAFF,TGTGCCAGCAGGCAAGGGGTTACTGAAGCTTTCTTT
15,.,TRBJ2-5,TRBD2,TRBV5-1,CASTSMWGGQETQYF,TGCGCCAGCACCTCGATGTGGGGGGGCCAAGAGACCCAGTACTTC
15,.,TRBJ1-4,TRBD1,TRBV6-1,CASSNTGQGEEKLFF,TGTGCCAGCAGTAATACGGGACAGGGGGAAGAAAAACTGTTTTTT
14,many,TRBJ1-5,TRBD1,TRBV12-3/TRBV12-4,CASSLTGVDQPQHF,TGTGCCAGCAGTCTGACAGGGGTTGATCAGCCCCAGCATTTT
14,.,TRBJ2-5,.,TRBV7-3,CASSLGQGSETQYF,TGTGCCAGCAGCTTAGGCCAGGGGAGTGAGACCCAGTACTTC
12,many,TRBJ2-7,TRBD2,TRBV12-3/TRBV12-4,CASSPGTTEQYF,TGTGCCAGCAGTCCCGGGACTACTGAGCAGTACTTC
12,.,TRBJ1-1,.,TRBV6-1,CASSEANTDAFF,TGTGCCAGCAGTGAAGCTAACACTGACGCTTTCTTT